Below are 32 T cell receptor beta chains sequenced from a single sample in a study of T cells in Graves' hyperthyroidism and ophthalmopathy. Amplification targeted TCR beta CDR3 regions from RNA transcripts. The HTBI primer set was used in a first-round RT-PCR of the TCR CDR3. MiXCR was run by TCRdb on the multiplex PCR reads, yielding one entry per CDR3 protein. The data hold roughly 700,000 distinct CDR3 sequences, with 14% observed a single time. The sequencing input was blood. The receptors were sampled from a woman under 30 with Graves' hyperthyroidism.

The rearrangement uses TRBV20-1 and TRBJ2-7, with 8 positions matching TRBD2. V lost 6 bases, J lost 0 bases, and 16 bases stayed unmatched. The CDR3 is 17 residues long. Germline V gene sequence: CDR1 DFQATT, CDR2 SNEGSKA (reference sequence). The CDR3 sequence: CSAKKAGGLSFSYEQYF. CDR3 in DNA: TGCAGTGCAAAGAAGGCGGGAGGTCTCTCCTTCTCCTACGAGCAGTACTTC.

This clonotype was seen many times. This chain connects TRBV20-1 to TRBJ1-1; D is unclear. Germline V lookup: CDR1 DFQATT, CDR2 SNEGSKA (reference sequence). Trimming left V 4 bases short and J 4 bases short, with 10 bases between. The CDR3 covers 12 residues. The CDR3 is CSATVVSTEAFF. CDR3 DNA: TGCAGTGCTACGGTAGTGAGCACTGAAGCTTTCTTT.

This clonotype was counted only a few times. The CDR3 sequence is CASSQAGRAKAGELFF. In DNA form, the CDR3 reads TGCGCCAGCAGCCAAGCCGGGAGGGCCAAGGCCGGGGAGCTGTTTTTT. J is TRBJ2-2 and V is TRBV4-1; TRBD2 matches at 8 bases. The V segment lost 1 base and the J segment 6 bases; nucleotides outside the gene matches: 7. The CDR3 has 16 residues. Per germline, CDR1 MGHRA and CDR2 YSYEKL.

The rearrangement links TRBV27 to TRBJ2-1; 11 bases are shared with TRBD1. Germline CDR1 is MNHEY and CDR2 is SMNVEV (reference sequence). The ends lost 2 bases at V and 15 bases at J; junction bases unmatched: 6. This CDR3 spans 13 amino acids. This CDR3 reads CASSLPGTGGLFF. The CDR3, as DNA: TGTGCCAGCAGTTTACCGGGGACAGGGGGACTGTTCTTC.

The rearrangement uses TRBV10-3 and TRBJ1-5; D possibly corresponds to TRBD1 (6 bases). This CDR3 comprises 13 residues. Germline loops: CDR1 ENHRY, CDR2 SYGVKD. V lost 4 bases and J 5 bases, leaving 9 bases between the germline ends. CDR3 DNA sequence: TGTGCCATCAGTGGGGGGGCGCATCAGCCCCAGCATTTT. Translating gives CAISGGAHQPQHF.

The gene calls are TRBV19 and TRBJ2-1; D not certain. CDR3 length: 15 residues. V was trimmed by 5 bases and J by 0 bases, leaving 11 bases between them. Germline V CDR1 and CDR2: LNHDA, SQIVND (reference sequence). This CDR3 is CASSQKPVSYNEQFF. In DNA form, the CDR3 reads TGTGCCAGTAGTCAGAAACCCGTCTCCTACAATGAGCAGTTCTTC.

This clonotype was observed many times. The CDR3 sequence is CASSSLAGVAYEQYF. The DNA for the CDR3 is TGTGCCAGCAGCTCCTTAGCGGGGGTGGCCTACGAGCAGTACTTC. V usage is TRBV11-2 and J usage is TRBJ2-7, with 9 bases that match TRBD2. Germline V gene data show CDR1 as SGHAT and CDR2 as FQNNGV. V lost 4 bases and J lost 2; bases outside the gene matches: 6. The CDR3 is 15 amino acids.

V and J are TRBV5-1 and TRBJ2-1, with 7 bases aligning to TRBD2. The CDR3 runs to 15 residues. CDR1 is SGHRS and CDR2 is YFSETQ in the germline V gene. V lost 4 bases, J lost 2 bases, and 6 bases stayed unmatched. The CDR3 sequence: CASSGSGTTYNEQFF. The CDR3 DNA follows: TGCGCCAGCAGCGGGAGCGGGACCACCTACAATGAGCAGTTCTTC.

This clonotype appeared many times. The chain is built from TRBV13 and TRBJ2-7; no clear D. The CDR3 length is 13 residues. Germline CDR1 and CDR2: PRHDT and FYEKMQ (reference sequence). The V gene lost 5 bases and the J gene lost 3 bases, with 11 bases spanning the gap. CDR3 bases: TGTGCCAGCAGCCCCGGACGGTTCTACGAGCAGTACTTC. Its protein product is CASSPGRFYEQYF.

This clonotype was counted at least ten times. DNA for the CDR3: TGCGCCAGCAGCTTTCCGGGACCATCGAGGGATGGCTACACCTTC. This encodes CASSFPGPSRDGYTF. This chain connects TRBV5-1 to TRBJ1-2; a possible D gene is TRBD1 (5 bases). Germline-derived CDR1 and CDR2 are SGHRS and YFSETQ. V lost 2 bases to trimming and J lost 6 bases, with 17 bases between them. This CDR3 has 15 amino acids. Combining the CDR3 with reference TRBV5-1 and TRBJ1-2 gives the whole variable domain KAGVTQTPRYLIKTRGQQVTLSCSPISGHRSVSWYQQTPGQGLQFLFEYFSETQRNKGNFPGRFSGRQFSNSRSEMNVSTLELGDSALYLCASSFPGPSRDGYTFGSGTRLTVV.

This chain joins TRBV7-9 and TRBJ1-4; TRBD1 matches 8 bases. Germline V CDR1 and CDR2: SEHNR, FQNEAQ (reference sequence). CDR3 length equals 15 residues. V lost 5 bases to trimming and J lost 7 bases; unmatched junction nucleotides: 9. In DNA, the CDR3 is TGTGCCAGCAGCACTAACCAGGGGGCTTCTGAAAAACTGTTTTTT. This encodes CASSTNQGASEKLFF.

Ten or more counts support this clonotype. The junction departs from the called germline gene at one end, perhaps through a read error. The gene calls are TRBV18 and TRBJ1-1, with no clear D. Germline CDR1 is KGHSH and CDR2 is LQKENI. The CDR3 runs 15 residues. This CDR3 is CASSPPLFGNPEAFF. The CDR3 DNA sequence: TGTGCCAGCTCACCCCCATTGTTCGGGAACCCTGAAGCTTTCTTT.

This clonotype was observed many times. The chain links TRBV11-2 to TRBJ1-2, with TRBD1 matching 9 bases. After removal of 5 bases from V and 0 bases from J, the junction contained 10 bases not matched to a gene. This CDR3 has 17 residues. Germline V gene sequence: CDR1 SGHAT, CDR2 FQNNGV. For the CDR3, the DNA is TGTGCCAGCAGCGAGACAGGGGGATCGGGAACTAACTATGGCTACACCTTC. Its protein is CASSETGGSGTNYGYTF. Using reference TRBV11-2 and TRBJ1-2 for the parts outside the CDR3, the full variable domain is EAGVAQSPRYKIIEKRQSVAFWCNPISGHATLYWYQQILGQGPKLLIQFQNNGVVDDSQLPKDRFSAERLKGVDSTLKIQPAKLEDSAVYLCASSETGGSGTNYGYTFGSGTRLTVV.

The table lists this clonotype with a few counts. The V call is TRBV12-3 or TRBV12-4, the J call TRBJ2-5; TRBD1 matches at 10 bases. The CDR3 spans 13 residues. V lost 1 base and J lost 8; bases outside the gene matches: 1. CDR3 DNA: TGTGCCAGCAGTTTAGGGACAGGGGGAACCCAGTACTTC. Amino acids: CASSLGTGGTQYF.

There are many counts of this clonotype. The gene calls are TRBV28 and TRBJ1-6, with D maybe TRBD1 (5 bases). The CDR3 consists of 17 residues. Germline V gene data show CDR1 as MDHEN and CDR2 as SYDVKM. V was clipped by 6 bases and J by 3 bases, with 18 bases between them. CDR3: CASSYPPGMGYNSPLHF. CDR3 nucleotide sequence: TGTGCCAGCAGCTACCCCCCAGGGATGGGCTATAATTCACCCCTCCACTTT.

Regarding this clonotype: This may be a read error, as it is one base from a much larger clone. This chain uses TRBV30 with TRBJ1-3; D remains unclear. Trimming cost V 5 bases and J 8 bases, with 10 bases left between them. The CDR3 covers 11 residues. From germline, CDR1 is GTSNPN and CDR2 SVGIG (reference sequence). CDR3 sequence reads: CAWDEGDTIYF. CDR3 nucleotide sequence: TGTGCCTGGGACGAAGGAGACACCATATATTTT.

This clonotype has a count of ten or more. The V call is TRBV3-1, the J call TRBJ1-1; 8 nucleotides agree with TRBD1. J lost 1 base, V lost 4 bases, and 8 bases had no gene match. Germline-derived CDR1 and CDR2 are LGHDT and YNNKEL (reference sequence). The CDR3 is 16 amino acids. The CDR3 region has the DNA TGTGCCAGCAGCCGGATGGGGACAGGTTCGAACACTGAAGCTTTCTTT. Protein product: CASSRMGTGSNTEAFF.

This clonotype has ten or more counts. The rearrangement links TRBV28 to TRBJ2-7; tentative D call: TRBD2 (5 bases). CDR1 is MDHEN, CDR2 SYDVKM, per germline. V lost 2 bases and J lost 4, with 15 bases in between. The length of the CDR3 is 15 residues. CDR3 sequence reads: CASSLVYSAGYEQYF. Written as DNA, the CDR3 is TGTGCCAGCAGTTTAGTCTACAGCGCGGGTTACGAGCAGTACTTC.

The table lists this clonotype with many counts. The chain combines TRBV20-1 with TRBJ1-5, with D possibly matching TRBD1 (6 bases). The CDR3 consists of 16 residues. Germline CDR1 is DFQATT and CDR2 is SNEGSKA (reference sequence). V lost 3 bases and J lost 7, with 22 bases in between. The CDR3 is CSASPGQGPSRQPQHF. DNA of the CDR3: TGCAGTGCTAGTCCGGGGCAGGGGCCCAGCCGACAGCCCCAGCATTTT.

V and J are TRBV2 and TRBJ1-5; D call uncertain. The CDR3 is 14 residues long. CDR1 is SNHLY and CDR2 is FYNNEI in the germline V gene. Trimming took 2 bases from V and 7 from J, leaving 12 bases between them. The CDR3 DNA is TGTGCCAGCAGTGAATTGGGCAGGACCCAGCCCCAGCATTTT. This codes for CASSELGRTQPQHF. Combining the CDR3 with reference TRBV2 and TRBJ1-5 gives the whole variable domain EPEVTQTPSHQVTQMGQEVILRCVPISNHLYFYWYRQILGQKVEFLVSFYNNEISEKSEIFDDQFSVERPDGSNFTLKIRSTKLEDSAMYFCASSELGRTQPQHFGDGTRLSIL.

In its sample, this clonotype was seen a few times. V gene TRBV6-2 or TRBV6-3 combines with J gene TRBJ1-3; 7 bases map to TRBD1. The CDR3 loop spans 15 amino acids. CDR1 MNHEY and CDR2 SVGEGT come from the germline V gene. V lost 2 bases, J lost 4 bases, and 5 bases stayed unmatched. The chain's CDR3 is CASSYEGALGNTIYF. The CDR3 DNA is TGTGCCAGCAGTTACGAGGGGGCCTTGGGAAACACCATATATTTT.

This clonotype has a count of ten or more. The chain joins TRBV5-1 to TRBJ1-4; D gene uncertain. The germline CDR1 and CDR2 sequences are SGHRS and YFSETQ. V lost 3 bases to trimming and J lost 2 bases, with 11 bases between them. This CDR3 is 15 amino acids long. Written as DNA, the CDR3 is TGCGCCAGCAGCTACGGCGGGAACACTAATGAAAAACTGTTTTTT. Translating gives CASSYGGNTNEKLFF.

This clonotype came up many times. V is TRBV7-2 and J is TRBJ1-5; D not certain. Trimming stripped 1 base from V and 2 bases from J, with 12 bases between. Germline CDR1 reads SGHTA; CDR2 reads FQGNSA. This CDR3 contains 16 residues. The CDR3 protein is CASSLEPGSGNQPQHF. The CDR3 DNA follows: TGTGCCAGCAGCTTAGAACCCGGCAGCGGCAATCAGCCCCAGCATTTT.

This clonotype was counted a single time. The CDR3 bases are TGTGCCAGCAGAGAATCGGGACAGGGGTACCAAGAGACCCAGTACTTC. Amino acid sequence: CASRESGQGYQETQYF. This chain connects TRBV6-8 to TRBJ2-5; 10 bases fit TRBD1. Germline V CDR1 and CDR2: MNHGY, SAAAGT. V was pared by 6 bases and J by 0 bases, with 7 bases of the junction left unmatched. There are 16 residues in the CDR3.

The table lists this clonotype with many counts. The V gene is TRBV19, the J gene TRBJ2-7; tentatively, D is TRBD1 (6 bases). Germline V gene data show CDR1 as LNHDA and CDR2 as SQIVND (reference sequence). V lost 9 bases, J lost 4 bases, and 13 bases lay in between. CDR3 length: 12 residues. In nucleotides, the CDR3 is TGTGCCAGCAGCATACAGGGTTACGAGCAGTACTTC. Translating gives CASSIQGYEQYF.

This clonotype was counted between two and nine times. The CDR3 here is CSARPGGMNTEAFF. The CDR3 nucleotides read TGCAGTGCCCGCCCGGGGGGTATGAACACTGAAGCTTTCTTT. The V and J genes are TRBV20-1 and TRBJ1-1; TRBD1 is a possible D gene (5 bases). In germline, CDR1 is DFQATT, CDR2 SNEGSKA (reference sequence). The CDR3 runs 14 residues. The V end lost 6 bases, the J end lost 0 bases, and 14 bases lay between the germline ends.

This clonotype was observed a handful of times. The chain employs TRBV12-3 or TRBV12-4 and TRBJ2-2; D is unclear. This CDR3 is 13 amino acids long. The V gene lost 6 bases and the J gene lost 5 bases, with 10 bases spanning the gap. The CDR3 region has the DNA TGTGCCAGCAGCCGATACACTACCGGGGAGCTGTTTTTT. It encodes CASSRYTTGELFF.

This clonotype was recorded a few times. V is TRBV27 and J is TRBJ2-1, with TRBD1 identical over 9 bases. The CDR3 has 15 amino acids. The J segment lost 8 bases and the V segment lost 5 bases, leaving 10 bases of the junction unmatched. Germline CDR1 and CDR2: MNHEY and SMNVEV (reference sequence). The CDR3: CASSTPGQGIHEQFF. The CDR3 nucleotides are TGTGCCAGCAGTACACCGGGACAGGGTATACATGAGCAGTTCTTC.

The table lists this clonotype with many counts. V usage is TRBV6-1 and J usage is TRBJ1-1; D possibly corresponds to TRBD1 (5 bases). The CDR3 totals 13 residues. Germline values: CDR1 MNHNS, CDR2 SASEGT. The V and J ends lost 6 bases and 4 bases respectively, with 12 bases between them. The CDR3 DNA follows: TGTGCCAGCAGGTTACAGGACGGCACTGAAGCTTTCTTT. It translates to CASRLQDGTEAFF.

This clonotype has a count of ten or more. The J gene is TRBJ2-1, the V gene TRBV28, with 14 bases that match TRBD2. The CDR3 totals 15 residues. J lost 11 bases, V lost 3 bases, and 6 bases had no gene match. Looked up from germline, CDR1 is MDHEN and CDR2 is SYDVKM. The CDR3: CASSFGLAGGPKQFF. The CDR3 DNA sequence: TGTGCCAGCAGTTTCGGACTAGCGGGAGGACCTAAGCAGTTCTTC. The full variable domain, its missing parts supplied by reference TRBV28 and TRBJ2-1, is DVKVTQSSRYLVKRTGEKVFLECVQDMDHENMFWYRQDPGLGLRLIYFSYDVKMKEKGDIPEGYSVSREKKERFSLILESASTNQTSMYLCASSFGLAGGPKQFFGPGTRLTVL.

V is TRBV5-1 and J is TRBJ2-6, with 12 bases matching TRBD1. Germline V gene data show CDR1 as SGHRS and CDR2 as YFSETQ. After removal of 4 bases from V and 4 bases from J, the junction contained 6 bases not matched to a gene. The CDR3 is made up of 17 amino acids. CDR3 residues: CASSPGQGAQGANVLTF. The CDR3 coding sequence is TGCGCCAGCAGCCCGGGACAGGGGGCGCAAGGGGCCAACGTCCTGACTTTC.

V and J are TRBV7-9 and TRBJ2-3; 15 positions match TRBD2. The CDR3 sequence is 17 residues long. V was clipped by 3 bases and J by 4 bases; unmatched bases: 5. Per germline, CDR1 SEHNR and CDR2 FQNEAQ (reference sequence). The CDR3 sequence: CASSFGLAGGRPDTQYF. The CDR3 coding sequence is TGTGCCAGCAGCTTTGGACTAGCGGGAGGGCGCCCAGATACGCAGTATTTT.